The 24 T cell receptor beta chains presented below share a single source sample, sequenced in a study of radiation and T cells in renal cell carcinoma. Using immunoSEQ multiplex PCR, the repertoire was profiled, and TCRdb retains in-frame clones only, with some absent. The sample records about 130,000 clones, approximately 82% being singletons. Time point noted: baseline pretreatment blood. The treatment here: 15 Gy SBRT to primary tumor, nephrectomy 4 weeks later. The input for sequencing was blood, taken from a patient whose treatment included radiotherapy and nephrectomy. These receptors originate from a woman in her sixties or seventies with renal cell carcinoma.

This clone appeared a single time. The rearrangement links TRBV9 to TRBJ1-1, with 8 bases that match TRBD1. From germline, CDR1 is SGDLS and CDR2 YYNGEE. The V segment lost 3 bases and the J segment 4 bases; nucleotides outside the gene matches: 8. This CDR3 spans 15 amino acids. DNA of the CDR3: TGTGCCAGCAGCGAAGATACTACAGGGGGCACTGAAGCTTTCTTT. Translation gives CASSEDTTGGTEAFF. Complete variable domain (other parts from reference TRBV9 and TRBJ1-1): DSGVTQTPKHLITATGQRVTLRCSPRSGDLSVYWYQQSLDQGLQFLIQYYNGEERAKGNILERFSAQQFPDLHSELNLSSLELGDSALYFCASSEDTTGGTEAFFGQGTRLTVV.

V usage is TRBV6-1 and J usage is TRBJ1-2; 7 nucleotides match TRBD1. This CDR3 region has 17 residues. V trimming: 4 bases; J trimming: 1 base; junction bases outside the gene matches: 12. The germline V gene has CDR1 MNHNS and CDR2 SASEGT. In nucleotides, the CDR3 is TGTGCCAGCAGTGCCCGGGACAGTCCCTTGTTTAACTATGGCTACACCTTC. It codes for CASSARDSPLFNYGYTF.

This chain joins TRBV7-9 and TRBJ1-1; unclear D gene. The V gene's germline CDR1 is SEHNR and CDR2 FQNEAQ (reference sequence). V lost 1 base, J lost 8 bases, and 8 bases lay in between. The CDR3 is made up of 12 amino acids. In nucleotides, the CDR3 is TGTGCCAGCAGCTTAGGTGGCTCGGAAGCTTTCTTT. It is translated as CASSLGGSEAFF.

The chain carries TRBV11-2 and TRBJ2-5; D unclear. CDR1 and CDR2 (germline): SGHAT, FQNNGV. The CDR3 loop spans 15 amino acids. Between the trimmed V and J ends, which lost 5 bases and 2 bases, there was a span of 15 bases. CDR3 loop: CASSPQEGYQETQYF. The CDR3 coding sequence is TGTGCCAGCAGCCCCCAGGAAGGGTATCAAGAGACCCAGTACTTC.

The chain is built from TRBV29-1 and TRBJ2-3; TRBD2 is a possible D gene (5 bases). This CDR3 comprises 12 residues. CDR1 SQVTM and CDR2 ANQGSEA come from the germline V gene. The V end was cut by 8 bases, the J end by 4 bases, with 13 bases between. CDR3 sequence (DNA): TGCAGCCCTTTCACTAGTGCAGATACGCAGTATTTT. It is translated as CSPFTSADTQYF.

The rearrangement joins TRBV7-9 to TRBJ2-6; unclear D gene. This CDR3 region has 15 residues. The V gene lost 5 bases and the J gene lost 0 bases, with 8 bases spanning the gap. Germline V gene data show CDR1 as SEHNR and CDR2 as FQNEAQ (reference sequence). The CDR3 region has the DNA TGTGCCAGCAGCCCCAGGAACTCTGGGGCCAACGTCCTGACTTTC. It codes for CASSPRNSGANVLTF.

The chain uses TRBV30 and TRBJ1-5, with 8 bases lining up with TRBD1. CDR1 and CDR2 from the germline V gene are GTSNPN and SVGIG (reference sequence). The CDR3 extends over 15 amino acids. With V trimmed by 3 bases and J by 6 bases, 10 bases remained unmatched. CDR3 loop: CAWSQDRAGTQPQHF. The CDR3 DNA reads TGTGCCTGGAGCCAGGACAGGGCGGGGACTCAGCCCCAGCATTTT.

The CDR3 is CASSGDRGGYNEQFF. The CDR3 region has the DNA TGTGCCAGCAGCGGGGACAGGGGAGGGTACAATGAGCAGTTCTTC. The gene calls are TRBV5-4 and TRBJ2-1, with 10 nucleotides matching TRBD1. The CDR3 runs 15 residues. From germline, CDR1 is SGHNT and CDR2 YYREEE (reference sequence). With 4 bases clipped from V and 4 bases from J, the junction kept 5 bases outside the gene matches.

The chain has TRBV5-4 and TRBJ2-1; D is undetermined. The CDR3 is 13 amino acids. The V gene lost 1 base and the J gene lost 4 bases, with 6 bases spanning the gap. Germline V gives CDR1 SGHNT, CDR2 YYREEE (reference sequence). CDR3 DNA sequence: TGTGCCAGCAGCTTGAGGGCTTACAATGAGCAGTTCTTC. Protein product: CASSLRAYNEQFF.

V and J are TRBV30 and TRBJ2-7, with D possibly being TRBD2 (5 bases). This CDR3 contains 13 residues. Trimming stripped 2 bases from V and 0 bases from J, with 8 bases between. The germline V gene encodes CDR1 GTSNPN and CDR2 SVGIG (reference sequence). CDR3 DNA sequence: TGTGCCTGGAGTTATGGGAGCTCCTACGAGCAGTACTTC. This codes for CAWSYGSSYEQYF.

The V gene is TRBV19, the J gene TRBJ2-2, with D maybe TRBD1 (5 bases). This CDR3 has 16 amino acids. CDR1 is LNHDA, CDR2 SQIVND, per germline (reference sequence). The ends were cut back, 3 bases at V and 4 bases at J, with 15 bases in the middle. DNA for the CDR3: TGTGCCAGTAGTATCGTTCCCCAGGGTCGCACCGGGGAGCTGTTTTTT. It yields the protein CASSIVPQGRTGELFF.

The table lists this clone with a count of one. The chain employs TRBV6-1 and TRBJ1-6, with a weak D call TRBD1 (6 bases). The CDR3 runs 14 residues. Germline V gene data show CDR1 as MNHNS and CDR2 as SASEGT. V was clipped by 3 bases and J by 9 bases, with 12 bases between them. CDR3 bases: TGTGCCAGCAGTGACCGGGGGCTCGTTTCACCCCTCCACTTT. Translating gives CASSDRGLVSPLHF.

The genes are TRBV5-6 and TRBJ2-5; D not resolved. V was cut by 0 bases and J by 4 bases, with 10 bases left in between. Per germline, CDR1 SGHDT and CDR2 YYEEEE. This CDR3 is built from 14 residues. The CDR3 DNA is TGTGCCAGCAGCTTGGAAGGCCCCCCAGAGACCCAGTACTTC. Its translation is CASSLEGPPETQYF.

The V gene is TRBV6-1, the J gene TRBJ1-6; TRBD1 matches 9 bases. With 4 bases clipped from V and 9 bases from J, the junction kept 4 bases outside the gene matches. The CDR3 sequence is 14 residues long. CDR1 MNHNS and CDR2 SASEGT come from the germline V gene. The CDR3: CASSGGTGISPLHF. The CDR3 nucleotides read TGTGCCAGCAGTGGCGGGACAGGGATTTCACCCCTCCACTTT.

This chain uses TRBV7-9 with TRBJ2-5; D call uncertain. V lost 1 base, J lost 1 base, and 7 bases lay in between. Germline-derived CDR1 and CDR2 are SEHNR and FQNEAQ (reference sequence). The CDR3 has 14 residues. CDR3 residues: CASSLVGGQETQYF. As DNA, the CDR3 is TGTGCCAGCAGCTTAGTGGGCGGCCAAGAGACCCAGTACTTC.

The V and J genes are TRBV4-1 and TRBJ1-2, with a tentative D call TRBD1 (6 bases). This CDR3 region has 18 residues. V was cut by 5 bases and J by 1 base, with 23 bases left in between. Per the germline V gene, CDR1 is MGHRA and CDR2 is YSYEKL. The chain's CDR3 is CASSFRATYREGNYGYTF. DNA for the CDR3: TGCGCCAGCAGCTTCAGAGCGACGTACAGGGAAGGTAACTATGGCTACACCTTC.

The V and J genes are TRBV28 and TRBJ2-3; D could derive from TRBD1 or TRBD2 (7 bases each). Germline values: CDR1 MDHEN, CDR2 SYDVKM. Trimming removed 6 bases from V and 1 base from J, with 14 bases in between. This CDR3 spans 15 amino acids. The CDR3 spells CASRWGGTGTDTQYF. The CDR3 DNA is TGTGCCAGCAGGTGGGGGGGGACAGGCACAGATACGCAGTATTTT.

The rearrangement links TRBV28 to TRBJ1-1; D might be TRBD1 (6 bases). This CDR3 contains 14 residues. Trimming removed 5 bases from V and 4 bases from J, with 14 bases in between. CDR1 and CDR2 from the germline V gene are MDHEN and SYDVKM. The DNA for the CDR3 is TGTGCCAGCAGTAAAACAGGGTTGGGCACTGAAGCTTTCTTT. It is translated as CASSKTGLGTEAFF.

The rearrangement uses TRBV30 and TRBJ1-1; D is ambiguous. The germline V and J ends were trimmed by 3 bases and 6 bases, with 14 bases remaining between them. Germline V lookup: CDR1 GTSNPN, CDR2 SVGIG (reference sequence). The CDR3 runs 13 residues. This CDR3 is CAWRIGEKAEAFF. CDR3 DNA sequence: TGTGCCTGGAGAATCGGAGAGAAGGCTGAAGCTTTCTTT. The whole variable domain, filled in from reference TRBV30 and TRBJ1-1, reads SQTIHQWPATLVQPVGSPLSLECTVEGTSNPNLYWYRQAAGRGLQLLFYSVGIGQISSEVPQNLSASRPQDRQFILSSKKLLLSDSGFYLCAWRIGEKAEAFFGQGTRLTVV.

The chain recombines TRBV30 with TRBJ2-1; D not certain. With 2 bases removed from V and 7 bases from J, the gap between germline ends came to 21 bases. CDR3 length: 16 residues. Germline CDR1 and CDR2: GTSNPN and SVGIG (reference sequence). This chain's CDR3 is CAWSPRELGRGNEQFF. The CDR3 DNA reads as TGTGCCTGGAGTCCCCGTGAGCTCGGACGTGGGAATGAGCAGTTCTTC.

The CDR3 loop reads CASSLSDLYYEQYF. CDR3 DNA: TGTGCCAGCAGTTTATCCGATTTATACTACGAGCAGTACTTC. The genes are TRBV27 and TRBJ2-7, with D hard to call. Deletions cut 0 bases from V and 3 bases from J, with 9 bases between. Germline values: CDR1 MNHEY, CDR2 SMNVEV (reference sequence). CDR3 length: 14 residues.

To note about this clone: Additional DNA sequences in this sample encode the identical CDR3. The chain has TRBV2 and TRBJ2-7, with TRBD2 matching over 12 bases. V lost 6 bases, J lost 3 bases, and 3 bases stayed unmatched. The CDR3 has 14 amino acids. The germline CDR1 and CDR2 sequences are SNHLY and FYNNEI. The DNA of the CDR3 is TGTGCCAGCAGCGGACTAGCGGGGATCTACGAGCAGTACTTC. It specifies CASSGLAGIYEQYF.

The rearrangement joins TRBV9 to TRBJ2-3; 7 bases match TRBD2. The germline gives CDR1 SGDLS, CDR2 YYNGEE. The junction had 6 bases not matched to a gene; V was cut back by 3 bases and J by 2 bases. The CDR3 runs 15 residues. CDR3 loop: CASSALADLTDTQYF. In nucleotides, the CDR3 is TGTGCCAGCAGCGCCCTAGCGGATCTCACAGATACGCAGTATTTT.

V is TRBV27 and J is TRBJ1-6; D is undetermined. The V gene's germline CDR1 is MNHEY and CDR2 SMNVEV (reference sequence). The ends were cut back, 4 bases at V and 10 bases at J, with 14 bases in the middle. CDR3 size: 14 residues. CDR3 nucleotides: TGTGCCAGCAGTTCGCCCCTGGGTGGGTCACCCCTCCACTTT. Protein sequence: CASSSPLGGSPLHF.